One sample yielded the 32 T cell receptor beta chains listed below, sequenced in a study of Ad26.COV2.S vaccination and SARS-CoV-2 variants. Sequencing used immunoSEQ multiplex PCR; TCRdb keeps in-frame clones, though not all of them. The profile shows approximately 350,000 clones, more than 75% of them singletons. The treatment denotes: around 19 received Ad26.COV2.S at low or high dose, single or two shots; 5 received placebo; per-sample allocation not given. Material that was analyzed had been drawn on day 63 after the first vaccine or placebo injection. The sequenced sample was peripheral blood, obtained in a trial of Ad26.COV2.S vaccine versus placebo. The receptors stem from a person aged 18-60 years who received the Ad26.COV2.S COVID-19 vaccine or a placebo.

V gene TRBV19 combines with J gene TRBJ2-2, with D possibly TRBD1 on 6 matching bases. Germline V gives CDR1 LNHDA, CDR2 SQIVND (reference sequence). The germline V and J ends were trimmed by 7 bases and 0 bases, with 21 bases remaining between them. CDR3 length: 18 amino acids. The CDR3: CASTLLSGQTANTGELFF. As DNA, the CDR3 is TGTGCCAGTACCTTACTCTCCGGACAGACCGCGAACACCGGGGAGCTGTTTTTT.

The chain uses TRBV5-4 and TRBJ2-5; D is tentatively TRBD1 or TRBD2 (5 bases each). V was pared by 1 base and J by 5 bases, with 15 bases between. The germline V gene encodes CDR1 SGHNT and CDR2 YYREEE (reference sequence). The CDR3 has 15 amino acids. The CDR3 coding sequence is TGTGCCAGCAGCTTGCCGGGGACCTTCGGGGAGACCCAGTACTTC. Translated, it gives CASSLPGTFGETQYF. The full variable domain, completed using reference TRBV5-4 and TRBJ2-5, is ETGVTQSPTHLIKTRGQQVTLRCSSQSGHNTVSWYQQALGQGPQFIFQYYREEENGRGNFPPRFSGLQFPNYSSELNVNALELDDSALYLCASSLPGTFGETQYFGPGTRLLVL.

CDR3 sequence: CASSHPVRATEAFF. The CDR3 DNA reads as TGTGCCAGCAGCCACCCGGTCAGGGCCACTGAAGCTTTCTTT. The genes are TRBV14 and TRBJ1-1; D may be TRBD1 (5 bases). The CDR3 consists of 14 residues. Between the trimmed V and J ends, which lost 3 bases and 4 bases, there was a span of 12 bases. From germline, CDR1 is SGHDN and CDR2 FVKESK.

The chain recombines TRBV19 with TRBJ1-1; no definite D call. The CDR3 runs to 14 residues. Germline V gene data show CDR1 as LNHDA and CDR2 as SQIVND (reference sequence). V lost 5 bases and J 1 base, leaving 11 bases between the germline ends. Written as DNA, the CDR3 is TGTGCCAGTAGTCCCCGGGAGGGGAACACTGAAGCTTTCTTT. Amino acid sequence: CASSPREGNTEAFF.

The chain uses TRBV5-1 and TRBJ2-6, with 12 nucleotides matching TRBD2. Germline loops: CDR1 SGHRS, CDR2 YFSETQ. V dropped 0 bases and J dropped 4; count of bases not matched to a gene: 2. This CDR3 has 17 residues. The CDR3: CASSLGLAGDGANVLTF. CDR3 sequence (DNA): TGCGCCAGCAGCTTGGGACTAGCGGGGGACGGGGCCAACGTCCTGACTTTC.

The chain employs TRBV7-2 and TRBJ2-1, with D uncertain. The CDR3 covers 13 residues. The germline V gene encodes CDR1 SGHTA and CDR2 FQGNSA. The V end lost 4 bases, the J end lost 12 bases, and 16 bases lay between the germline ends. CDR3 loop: CASSSMSRVGQFF. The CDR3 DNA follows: TGTGCCAGCAGCTCAATGTCCCGAGTTGGGCAGTTCTTC. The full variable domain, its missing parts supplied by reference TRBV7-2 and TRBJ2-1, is GAGVSQSPSNKVTEKGKDVELRCDPISGHTALYWYRQSLGQGLEFLIYFQGNSAPDKSGLPSDRFSAERTGGSVSTLTIQRTQQEDSAVYLCASSSMSRVGQFFGPGTRLTVL.

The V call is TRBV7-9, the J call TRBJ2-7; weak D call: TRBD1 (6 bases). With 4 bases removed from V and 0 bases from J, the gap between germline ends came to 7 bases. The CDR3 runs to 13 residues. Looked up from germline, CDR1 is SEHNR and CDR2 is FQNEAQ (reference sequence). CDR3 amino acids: CASSSGHSYEQYF. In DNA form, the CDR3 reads TGTGCCAGCAGCTCGGGACACTCCTACGAGCAGTACTTC.

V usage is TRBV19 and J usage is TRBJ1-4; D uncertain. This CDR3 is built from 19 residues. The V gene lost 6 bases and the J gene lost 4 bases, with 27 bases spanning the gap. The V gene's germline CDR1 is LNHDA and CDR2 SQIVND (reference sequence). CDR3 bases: TGTGCCAGTAGCCCCTACCCGGGCCAGGAGGCTGAAGGTAATGAAAAACTGTTTTTT. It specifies CASSPYPGQEAEGNEKLFF.

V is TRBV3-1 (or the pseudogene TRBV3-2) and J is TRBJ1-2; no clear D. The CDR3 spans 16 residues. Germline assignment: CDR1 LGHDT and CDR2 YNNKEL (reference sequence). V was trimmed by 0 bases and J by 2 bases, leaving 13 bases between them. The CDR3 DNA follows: TGTGCCAGCAGCCAAGATAGGTTCGCCGGAAACTATGGCTACACCTTC. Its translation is CASSQDRFAGNYGYTF.

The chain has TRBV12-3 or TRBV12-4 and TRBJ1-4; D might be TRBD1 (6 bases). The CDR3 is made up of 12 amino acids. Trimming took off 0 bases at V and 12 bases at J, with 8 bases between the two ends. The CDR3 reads CASSLASGELFF. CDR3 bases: TGTGCCAGCAGTTTAGCTTCAGGGGAACTGTTTTTT.

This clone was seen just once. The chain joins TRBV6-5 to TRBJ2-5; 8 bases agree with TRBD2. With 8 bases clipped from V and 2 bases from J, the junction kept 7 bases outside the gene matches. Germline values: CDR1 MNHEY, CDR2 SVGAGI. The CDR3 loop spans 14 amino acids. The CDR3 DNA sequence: TGTGCCAGCTGGCCAGCGGGGGATCAAGAGACCCAGTACTTC. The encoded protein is CASWPAGDQETQYF.

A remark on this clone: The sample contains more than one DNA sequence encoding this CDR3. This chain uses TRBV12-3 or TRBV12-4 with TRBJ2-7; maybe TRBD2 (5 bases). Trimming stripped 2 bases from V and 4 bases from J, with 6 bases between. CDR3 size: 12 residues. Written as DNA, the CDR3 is TGTGCCAGCAGTTTAACGGGGTACGAGCAGTACTTC. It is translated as CASSLTGYEQYF.

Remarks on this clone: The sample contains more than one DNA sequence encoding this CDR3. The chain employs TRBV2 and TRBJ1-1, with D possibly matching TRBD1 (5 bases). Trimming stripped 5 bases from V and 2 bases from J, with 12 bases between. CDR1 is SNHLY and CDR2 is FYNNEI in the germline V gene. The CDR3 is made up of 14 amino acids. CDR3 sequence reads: CASSRQGGNTEAFF. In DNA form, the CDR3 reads TGTGCCAGCAGTCGTCAGGGTGGCAACACTGAAGCTTTCTTT.

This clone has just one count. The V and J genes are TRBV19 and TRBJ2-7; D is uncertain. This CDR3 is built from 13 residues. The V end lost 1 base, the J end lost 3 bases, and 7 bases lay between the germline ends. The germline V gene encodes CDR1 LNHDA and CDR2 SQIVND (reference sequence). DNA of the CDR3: TGTGCCAGTAGTATAGGCGGCGTCTACGAGCAGTACTTC. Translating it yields CASSIGGVYEQYF.

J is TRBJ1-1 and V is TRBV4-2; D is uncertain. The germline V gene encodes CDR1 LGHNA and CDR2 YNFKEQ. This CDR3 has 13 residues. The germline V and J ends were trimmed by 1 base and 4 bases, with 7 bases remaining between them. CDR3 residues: CASSQAGRTEAFF. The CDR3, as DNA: TGTGCCAGCAGCCAAGCGGGTCGCACTGAAGCTTTCTTT.

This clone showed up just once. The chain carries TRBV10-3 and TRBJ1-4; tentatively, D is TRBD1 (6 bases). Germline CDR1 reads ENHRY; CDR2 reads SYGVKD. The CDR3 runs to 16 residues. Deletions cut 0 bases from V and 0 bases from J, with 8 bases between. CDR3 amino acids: CAISESGHATNEKLFF. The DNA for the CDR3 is TGTGCCATCAGTGAGTCGGGACATGCAACTAATGAAAAACTGTTTTTT.

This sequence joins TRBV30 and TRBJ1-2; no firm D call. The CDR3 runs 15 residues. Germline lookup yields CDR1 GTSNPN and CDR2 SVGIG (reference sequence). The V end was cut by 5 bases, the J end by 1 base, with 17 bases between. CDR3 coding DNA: TGTGCCTGGGTACCGGCACAGAGTTTTAACTATGGCTACACCTTC. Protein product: CAWVPAQSFNYGYTF.

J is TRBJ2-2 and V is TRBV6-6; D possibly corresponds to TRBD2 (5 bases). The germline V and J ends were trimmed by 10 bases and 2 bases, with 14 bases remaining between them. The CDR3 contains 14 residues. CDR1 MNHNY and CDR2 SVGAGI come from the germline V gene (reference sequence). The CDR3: CATYRTDNTGELFF. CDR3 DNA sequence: TGTGCCACCTATAGGACTGACAACACCGGGGAGCTGTTTTTT.

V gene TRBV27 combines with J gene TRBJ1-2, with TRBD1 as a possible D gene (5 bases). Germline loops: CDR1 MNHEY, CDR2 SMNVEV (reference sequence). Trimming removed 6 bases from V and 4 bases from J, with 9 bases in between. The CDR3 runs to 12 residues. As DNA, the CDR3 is TGTGCCAGCAGCGACAGACTCTATGGCTACACCTTC. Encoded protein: CASSDRLYGYTF.

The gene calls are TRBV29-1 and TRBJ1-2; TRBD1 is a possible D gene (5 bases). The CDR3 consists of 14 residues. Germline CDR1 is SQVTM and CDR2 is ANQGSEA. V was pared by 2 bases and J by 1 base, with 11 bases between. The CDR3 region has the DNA TGCAGCGTTGAAAGACAGCAATATAACTATGGCTACACCTTC. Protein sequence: CSVERQQYNYGYTF. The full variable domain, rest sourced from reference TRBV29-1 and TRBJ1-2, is SAVISQKPSRDICQRGTSLTIQCQVDSQVTMMFWYRQQPGQSLTLIATANQGSEATYESGFVIDKFPISRPNLTFSTLTVSNMSPEDSSIYLCSVERQQYNYGYTFGSGTRLTVV.

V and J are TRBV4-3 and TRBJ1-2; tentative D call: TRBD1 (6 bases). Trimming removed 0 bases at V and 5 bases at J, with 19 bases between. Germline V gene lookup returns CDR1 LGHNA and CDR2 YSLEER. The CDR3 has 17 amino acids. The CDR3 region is CASSQDWRGRSSYGYTF. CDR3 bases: TGCGCCAGCAGCCAAGATTGGCGGGGGCGCAGTTCATATGGCTACACCTTC.

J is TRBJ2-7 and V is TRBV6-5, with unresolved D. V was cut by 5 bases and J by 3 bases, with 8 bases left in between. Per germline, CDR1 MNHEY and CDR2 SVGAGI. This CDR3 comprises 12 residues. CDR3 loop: CASSPGFYEQYF. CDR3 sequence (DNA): TGTGCCAGCAGTCCAGGTTTCTACGAGCAGTACTTC.

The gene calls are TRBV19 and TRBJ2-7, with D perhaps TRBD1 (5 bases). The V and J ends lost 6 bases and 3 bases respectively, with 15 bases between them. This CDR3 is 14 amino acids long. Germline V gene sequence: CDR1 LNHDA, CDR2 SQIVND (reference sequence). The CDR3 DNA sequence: TGTGCCAGTAGGCCTGGACATGGACACTACGAGCAGTACTTC. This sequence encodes CASRPGHGHYEQYF.

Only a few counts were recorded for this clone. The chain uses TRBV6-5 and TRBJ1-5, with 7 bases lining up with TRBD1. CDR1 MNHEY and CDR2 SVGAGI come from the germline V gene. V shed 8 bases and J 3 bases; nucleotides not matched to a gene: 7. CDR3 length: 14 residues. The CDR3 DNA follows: TGTGCCAGCCTAGCTACAGGGGACAATCAGCCCCAGCATTTT. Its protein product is CASLATGDNQPQHF.

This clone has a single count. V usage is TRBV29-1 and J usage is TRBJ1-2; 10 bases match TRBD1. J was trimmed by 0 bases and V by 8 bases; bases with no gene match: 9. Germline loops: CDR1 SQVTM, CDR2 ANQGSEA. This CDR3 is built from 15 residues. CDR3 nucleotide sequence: TGCAGCAGCTGGGGACAGGGGACGACTAACTATGGCTACACCTTC. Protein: CSSWGQGTTNYGYTF.

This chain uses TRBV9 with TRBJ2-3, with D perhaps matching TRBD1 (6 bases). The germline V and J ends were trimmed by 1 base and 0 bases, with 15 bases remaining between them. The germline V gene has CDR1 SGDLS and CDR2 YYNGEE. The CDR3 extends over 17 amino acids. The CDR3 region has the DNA TGTGCCAGCAGCGTACTACAGGGTCCTACTAGCACAGATACGCAGTATTTT. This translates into CASSVLQGPTSTDTQYF.

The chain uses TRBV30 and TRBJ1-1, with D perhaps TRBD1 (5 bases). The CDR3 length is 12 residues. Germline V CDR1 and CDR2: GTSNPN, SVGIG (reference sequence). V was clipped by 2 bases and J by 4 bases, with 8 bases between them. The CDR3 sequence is CAWSWGRTEAFF. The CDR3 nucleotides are TGTGCCTGGAGTTGGGGCCGCACTGAAGCTTTCTTT.

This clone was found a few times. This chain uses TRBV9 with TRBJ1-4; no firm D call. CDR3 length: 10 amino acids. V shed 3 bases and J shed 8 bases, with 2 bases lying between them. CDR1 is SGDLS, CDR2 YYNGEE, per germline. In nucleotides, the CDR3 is TGTGCCAGCAGCGGCGAAAAACTGTTTTTT. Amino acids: CASSGEKLFF. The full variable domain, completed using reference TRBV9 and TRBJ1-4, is DSGVTQTPKHLITATGQRVTLRCSPRSGDLSVYWYQQSLDQGLQFLIQYYNGEERAKGNILERFSAQQFPDLHSELNLSSLELGDSALYFCASSGEKLFFGSGTQLSVL.

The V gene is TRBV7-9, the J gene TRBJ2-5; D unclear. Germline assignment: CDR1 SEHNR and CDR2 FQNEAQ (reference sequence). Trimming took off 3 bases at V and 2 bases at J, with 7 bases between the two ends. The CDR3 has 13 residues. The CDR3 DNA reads TGTGCCAGCAGCTTGACTTTTCAAGAGACCCAGTACTTC. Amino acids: CASSLTFQETQYF.

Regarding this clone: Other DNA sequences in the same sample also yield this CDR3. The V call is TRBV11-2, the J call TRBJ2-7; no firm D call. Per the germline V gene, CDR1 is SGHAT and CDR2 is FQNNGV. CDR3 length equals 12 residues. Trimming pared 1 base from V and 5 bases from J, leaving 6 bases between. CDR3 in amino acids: CASSLGGNEQYF. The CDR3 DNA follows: TGTGCCAGCAGCTTAGGCGGTAACGAGCAGTACTTC.

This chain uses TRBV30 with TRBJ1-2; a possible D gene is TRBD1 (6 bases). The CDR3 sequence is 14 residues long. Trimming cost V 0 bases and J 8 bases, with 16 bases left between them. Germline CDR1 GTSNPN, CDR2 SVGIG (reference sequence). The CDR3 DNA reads TGTGCCTGGAGTGTACTTTGGGGGGCGCAGGGCTACACCTTC. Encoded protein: CAWSVLWGAQGYTF. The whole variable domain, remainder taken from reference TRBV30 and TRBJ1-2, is SQTIHQWPATLVQPVGSPLSLECTVEGTSNPNLYWYRQAAGRGLQLLFYSVGIGQISSEVPQNLSASRPQDRQFILSSKKLLLSDSGFYLCAWSVLWGAQGYTFGSGTRLTVV.

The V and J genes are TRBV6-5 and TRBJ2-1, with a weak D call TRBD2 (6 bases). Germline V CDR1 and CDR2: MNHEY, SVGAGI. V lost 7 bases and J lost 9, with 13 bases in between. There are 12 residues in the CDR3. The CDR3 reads CASILGGPEQFF. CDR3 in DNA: TGTGCCAGCATCCTCGGAGGGCCTGAGCAGTTCTTC.